This T cell receptor (beta chain) was sequenced during a study of STAT5B mutations in CD4+ large granular lymphocyte leukemia. Trimming pared 1 base from V and 1 base from J, leaving 8 bases between. This CDR3 contains 14 residues. Germline V gene sequence: CDR1 LNHDA, CDR2 SQIVND (reference sequence). On this clone itself: Its antigen remains unidentified.

Study observations and caveats: Compared with healthy controls (2/35), patient top clones favored TRBV06 (8/27).

Sequenced by immunoSEQ multiplex PCR; TCRdb stores in-frame clones only, minus some. The table lists tens of thousands of clones, 74% of them singletons. The V gene is TRBV19, the J gene TRBJ2-7; D ambiguous. Sequenced material: CD4+ T cells from blood buffy coats. The clonotype was recovered from a human donor in good health. This CDR3 reads CASSIGAESYEQYF. The CDR3 region has the DNA TGTGCCAGTAGTATAGGGGCAGAATCCTACGAGCAGTACTTC.